This T cell receptor beta chain was captured by sequencing in a study of blood T cell repertoires in COVID-19. Across the study: Sources were T cells, B-cell-depleted T cells, or PBMCs; the material itself was cDNA or gDNA.

This clone was counted only a few times. J gave up 7 bases and V 4 bases, and 7 bases lay outside the gene matches. Germline lookup yields CDR1 GTSNPN and CDR2 SVGIG (reference sequence). The CDR3 sequence is 13 residues long. In Cohort 3, a recovered donor had either two negative PCRs, clearance, or symptom resolution. Original handling: Amplified reference gene primers provided the basis for estimating nucleated cell counts. The protocol was immunoSEQ multiplex PCR, while the TCRdb copy is restricted to in-frame clones and leaves out a portion. That table furnishes V, J and clone size, whereas the DNA furnished D and trimming. The sample lists some 350,000 clones, over 80% occurring once.

This chain joins TRBV30 and TRBJ1-2; 9 nucleotides align to TRBD1. The TCR originated in a man aged 30 to 45 who had recovered from COVID-19. The sample taken for sequencing was PBMCs or T cells enriched from blood (not recorded which). CDR3 DNA: TGTGCCTGGATCCCCGGGACAGGGTTTGGCTACACCTTC. This encodes CAWIPGTGFGYTF.